The TCR beta chain under discussion was sequenced for a study of OX40 agonist ivuxolimab in advanced cancers. If patients had autoimmune disease history or systemic immunosuppression, they were excluded. The CDR3 has 14 amino acids. Germline lookup yields CDR1 SGHNT and CDR2 YYREEE (reference sequence). V gave up 0 bases and J gave up 8 bases, with 9 bases separating them. This table comes from immunoSEQ multiplex PCR, and its TCRdb copy is limited to in-frame clones, with some not included. The sample holds about 41,000 clones, around 85% seen once. The material sequenced was CD4+ or CD8+ T cells sorted from blood, taken in a trial of the OX40 agonist ivuxolimab. This sequence originates from an adult with an advanced solid tumor such as melanoma, head and neck, liver or kidney cancer. This chain uses TRBV5-4 with TRBJ1-6; possibly TRBD1 for D (5 bases). The CDR3 is CASSLGDGDSPLHF. The CDR3 nucleotides read TGTGCCAGCAGCTTGGGGGACGGAGATTCACCCCTCCACTTT.